The 5 T cell receptor beta chains below were found in one sample sequenced in a study of T cell responses to AZD1222 COVID-19 vaccine. Method: immunoSEQ multiplex PCR; TCRdb's copy keeps in-frame clones and lacks some. This sample has under 150,000 clones, with approximately 85% found just once. Sequencing used peripheral blood, obtained 28 days after the second AZD1222 dose. The receptors were gathered from an adult who received the AZD1222 COVID-19 vaccine.

The V call is TRBV28, the J call TRBJ1-2, with D unclear. V lost 3 bases and J 8 bases, leaving 10 bases between the germline ends. The germline V gene has CDR1 MDHEN and CDR2 SYDVKM. This CDR3 has 12 residues. This chain's CDR3 is CASSLPGRGYTF. The CDR3 coding sequence is TGTGCCAGCAGTTTGCCCGGGCGGGGCTACACCTTC.

The chain couples TRBV4-1 to TRBJ1-6; D gene unclear. The germline V and J ends were trimmed by 0 bases and 0 bases, with 6 bases remaining between them. Germline V gene sequence: CDR1 MGHRA, CDR2 YSYEKL. This CDR3 comprises 16 residues. The CDR3 DNA sequence: TGCGCCAGCAGCCAAGATCTTAGCTCCTATAATTCACCCCTCCACTTT. This translates into CASSQDLSSYNSPLHF.

In nucleotides, the CDR3 is TGTGCCACCAGTGATCCTGGCGGTCAGCGCACAGATACGCAGTATTTT. It is translated as CATSDPGGQRTDTQYF. This rearrangement joins TRBV24-1 to TRBJ2-3; D uncertain. Germline loops: CDR1 KGHDR, CDR2 SFDVKD. V dropped 3 bases and J dropped 1 base, with 13 bases sitting between them. The length of the CDR3 is 16 residues.

This chain links TRBV28 with TRBJ2-5, with 12 nucleotides matching TRBD2. The V segment lost 6 bases and the J segment 7 bases; nucleotides outside the gene matches: 18. The V gene's germline CDR1 is MDHEN and CDR2 SYDVKM. The CDR3 is 18 residues long. The CDR3 protein is CASRQGPTSGGPEGTQYF. The CDR3 DNA sequence: TGTGCCAGCAGACAGGGACCGACTAGCGGGGGCCCAGAGGGGACCCAGTACTTC.

The rearrangement uses TRBV27 and TRBJ2-2; no reliable D call. Germline CDR1 is MNHEY and CDR2 is SMNVEV (reference sequence). Trimming stripped 2 bases from V and 0 bases from J, with 16 bases between. CDR3 length equals 18 residues. CDR3 sequence (DNA): TGTGCCAGCAGTTTAATGTTAGCAGTAATCGCGAACACCGGGGAGCTGTTTTTT. This translates into CASSLMLAVIANTGELFF.